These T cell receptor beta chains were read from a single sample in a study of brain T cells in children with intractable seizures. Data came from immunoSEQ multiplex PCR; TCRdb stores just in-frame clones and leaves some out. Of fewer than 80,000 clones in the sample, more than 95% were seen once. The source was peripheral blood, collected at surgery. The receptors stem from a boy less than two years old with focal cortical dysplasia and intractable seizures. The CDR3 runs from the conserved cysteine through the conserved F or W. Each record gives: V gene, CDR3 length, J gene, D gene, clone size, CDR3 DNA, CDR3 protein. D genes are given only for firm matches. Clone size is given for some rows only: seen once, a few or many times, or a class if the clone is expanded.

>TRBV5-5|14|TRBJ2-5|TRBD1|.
TGTGCCAGCAGCCGTGGGGACAGCGGAGAGACCCAGTACTTC
CASSRGDSGETQYF
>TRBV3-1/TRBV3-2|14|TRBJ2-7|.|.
TGTGCCAGCAGCCTCGACGAGGGCTTCTACGAGCAGTACTTC
CASSLDEGFYEQYF
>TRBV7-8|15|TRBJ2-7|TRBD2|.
TGTGCCAGCAGCCTGTTAGCGGGGCCTTCCTACGAGCAGTACTTC
CASSLLAGPSYEQYF
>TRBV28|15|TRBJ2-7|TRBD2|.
TGTGCCAGCAGTTTACTAGCGGGAGCTTCCTACGAGCAGTACTTC
CASSLLAGASYEQYF
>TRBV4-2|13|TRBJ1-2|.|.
TGTGCCAGCAGCCAAGACACTAACTATGGCTACACCTTC
CASSQDTNYGYTF
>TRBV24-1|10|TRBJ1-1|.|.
TGTGCCACCAGTGATTTCGAAGCTTTCTTT
CATSDFEAFF
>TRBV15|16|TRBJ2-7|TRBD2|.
TGTGCCACCAGCAGAGACGTGACTAGCGGGAGCTACGAGCAGTACTTC
CATSRDVTSGSYEQYF
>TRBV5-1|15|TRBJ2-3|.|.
TGCGCCAGCAGCTTTTATGACGGTAAAGGGGATACGCAGTATTTT
CASSFYDGKGDTQYF
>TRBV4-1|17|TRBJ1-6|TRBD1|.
TGCGCCAGCAGCCAAGTTTTACGACAGGGGATGAATTCACCCCTCCACTTT
CASSQVLRQGMNSPLHF
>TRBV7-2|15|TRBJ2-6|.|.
TGTGCCAGCAGCGCTCAGATATCTGGGGCCAACGTCCTGACTTTC
CASSAQISGANVLTF
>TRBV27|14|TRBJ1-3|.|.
TGTGCCAGCAGCTCCGGGACGGTCGGAAACACCATATATTTT
CASSSGTVGNTIYF
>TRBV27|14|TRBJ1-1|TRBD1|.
TGTGCCAGCAGCGTGGACAGGGCTAACACTGAAGCTTTCTTT
CASSVDRANTEAFF
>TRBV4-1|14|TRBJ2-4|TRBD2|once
TGCGCCAGCAGCCTACCCACTAGCGGGAGCATTCAGTACTTC
CASSLPTSGSIQYF
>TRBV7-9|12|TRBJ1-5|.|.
TGTGCCAGCAGCTTGGACAGTCAGCCCCAGCATTTT
CASSLDSQPQHF
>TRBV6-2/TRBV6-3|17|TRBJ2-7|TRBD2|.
TGTGCCAGCAGTACACCGACTAGCGGGAGAAGCTCCTACGAGCAGTACTTC
CASSTPTSGRSSYEQYF
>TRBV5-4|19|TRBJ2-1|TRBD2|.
TGTGCCAGCAGCTTGGGGGTAGCGGGGGGCCTTAGCTCCTACAATGAGCAGTTCTTC
CASSLGVAGGLSSYNEQFF
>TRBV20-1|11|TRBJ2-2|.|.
TGCAGTGCTAGAGATTCCGGGGAGCTGTTTTTT
CSARDSGELFF